This TCR beta chain was retrieved from a study of control samples from healthy donors and cancer patients. Sequencing was performed with immunoSEQ multiplex PCR; in TCRdb, only in-frame clones are kept and a portion is missing. The sample records over 150,000 clones, nearly 96% being singletons. Sequenced sample: blood. This TCR was recovered from a woman aged 25 to 45 in good health.

CDR3 DNA sequence: TGTGCCAGCAGCATAGGGTTGAGGGTGGAGCAGTTCTTC. Amino acid sequence: CASSIGLRVEQFF. V and J are TRBV12-3 or TRBV12-4 and TRBJ2-1; tentatively, D is TRBD2 (5 bases). The CDR3 has 13 amino acids. The V gene lost 6 bases and the J gene lost 10 bases, with 16 bases spanning the gap.